Listed here are 22 T cell receptor beta chains from one sample, sequenced in a study of blood T cell repertoires in COVID-19. The assay was immunoSEQ multiplex PCR, and TCRdb's table has in-frame clones only and misses some. The data contain 95,000 to 110,000 clones, 75% to 85% of them seen just once; the ten biggest clones take up about 4.8%. Sequencing was performed on peripheral blood. The receptor source for this set is a man aged 55 to 70 with acute or convalescent COVID-19.

The gene calls are TRBV9 and TRBJ1-1, with 7 bases lining up with TRBD1. CDR3 size: 12 residues. V was pared by 4 bases and J by 8 bases, with 5 bases of the junction left unmatched. CDR1 is SGDLS and CDR2 is YYNGEE in the germline V gene. The CDR3 bases are TGTGCCAGCAGCCCTCAGGGACAGGAAGCTTTCTTT. Translated, it gives CASSPQGQEAFF.

The chain employs TRBV25-1 and TRBJ2-2, with TRBD2 matching 16 bases. The V segment lost 1 base and the J segment 5 bases; nucleotides outside the gene matches: 4. The length of the CDR3 is 18 residues. Germline-derived CDR1 and CDR2 are MGHDK and SYGVNS. The CDR3 spells CASSEWGLAGGGTGELFF. DNA of the CDR3: TGTGCCAGCAGTGAATGGGGACTAGCGGGAGGGGGAACCGGGGAGCTGTTTTTT. The full variable domain, completed using reference TRBV25-1 and TRBJ2-2, is EADIYQTPRYLVIGTGKKITLECSQTMGHDKMYWYQQDPGMELHLIHYSYGVNSTEKGDLSSESTVSRIRTEHFPLTLESARPSHTSQYLCASSEWGLAGGGTGELFFGEGSRLTVL.

J is TRBJ2-2 and V is TRBV9, with TRBD1 identical over 7 bases. CDR1 is SGDLS and CDR2 is YYNGEE in the germline V gene. The CDR3 covers 15 residues. V lost 4 bases and J lost 0; bases outside the gene matches: 3. The DNA of the CDR3 is TGTGCCAGCAGCTTGACAGGGACGAACACCGGGGAGCTGTTTTTT. Translation gives CASSLTGTNTGELFF.

The J gene is TRBJ1-2, the V gene TRBV10-3; 8 bases are a match to TRBD1. This CDR3 is 15 amino acids long. Germline V gene lookup returns CDR1 ENHRY and CDR2 SYGVKD. V dropped 3 bases and J dropped 6; count of bases not matched to a gene: 9. In DNA form, the CDR3 reads TGTGCCATCAGTGAAGAGATGGGACAGGAGAATGGCTACACCTTC. Its protein is CAISEEMGQENGYTF.

The chain uses TRBV7-6 and TRBJ1-2; D not certain. This CDR3 is 15 amino acids long. V lost 0 bases, J lost 4 bases, and 12 bases lay in between. CDR1 is SGHVS, CDR2 FNYEAQ, per germline. For the CDR3, the DNA is TGTGCCAGCAGCTTAGCGGAGGGAGGATCCTATGGCTACACCTTC. Its protein product is CASSLAEGGSYGYTF.

The V call is TRBV7-8, the J call TRBJ1-2; D remains unclear. This CDR3 spans 15 amino acids. Per the germline V gene, CDR1 is SGHVS and CDR2 is FQNEAQ. V was shortened by 0 bases and J by 2 bases, with 10 bases between the two germline ends. As DNA, the CDR3 is TGTGCCAGCAGCTTAGCAGCGGCGGGAAACTATGGCTACACCTTC. It encodes CASSLAAAGNYGYTF.

The V gene is TRBV19, the J gene TRBJ1-2; a weak D match, TRBD1 (6 bases). V was trimmed by 6 bases and J by 0 bases, leaving 17 bases between them. The CDR3 contains 16 residues. Germline CDR1 and CDR2: LNHDA and SQIVND (reference sequence). CDR3 protein: CASSTRGHLTNYGYTF. The CDR3 nucleotides read TGTGCCAGTAGCACAAGGGGACACCTGACTAACTATGGCTACACCTTC.

The chain employs TRBV28 and TRBJ1-6; TRBD1 is a possible D gene (5 bases). The V and J ends lost 3 bases and 5 bases respectively, with 14 bases between them. Germline loops: CDR1 MDHEN, CDR2 SYDVKM. The CDR3 has 16 amino acids. CDR3 sequence reads: CASSFGGGRNNSPLHF. CDR3 sequence (DNA): TGTGCCAGCAGTTTTGGGGGGGGAAGAAATAATTCACCCCTCCACTTT.

The chain combines TRBV6-5 with TRBJ2-2, with D possibly TRBD1 on 6 matching bases. CDR1 and CDR2 (germline): MNHEY, SVGAGI. CDR3 length: 15 amino acids. Trimming shortened V by 2 bases and J by 6 bases, and 13 bases separated the two germline ends. Written as DNA, the CDR3 is TGTGCCAGCAGTTACGGGGGCTGGACGGCCGGGGAGCTGTTTTTT. Translation gives CASSYGGWTAGELFF.

The rearrangement joins TRBV15 to TRBJ2-2; 8 bases line up with TRBD2. The J segment lost 4 bases and the V segment lost 5 bases, leaving 9 bases of the junction unmatched. CDR3 size: 16 residues. Per germline, CDR1 LNHNV and CDR2 YYDKDF (reference sequence). Written as DNA, the CDR3 is TGTGCCACCAGCCGGCCCCGGGGGGGCCTCACCGGGGAGCTGTTTTTT. It is translated as CATSRPRGGLTGELFF.

The genes are TRBV30 and TRBJ1-1; no definite D call. Germline V lookup: CDR1 GTSNPN, CDR2 SVGIG (reference sequence). V lost 8 bases to trimming and J lost 6 bases, with 13 bases between them. The CDR3 has 11 residues. The CDR3 spells CARVDFSEAFF. The CDR3 nucleotides are TGTGCCCGAGTGGACTTCTCTGAAGCTTTCTTT.

This clone was picked up one time. The chain recombines TRBV25-1 with TRBJ2-3; 11 nucleotides align to TRBD2. Germline V CDR1 and CDR2: MGHDK, SYGVNS. CDR3 length equals 16 residues. V shed 5 bases, J shed 2 bases, and the junction held 6 bases outside the gene matches. CDR3 sequence reads: CASSSGTSGFTDTQYF. The CDR3 nucleotides are TGTGCCAGCAGTAGTGGGACTAGCGGCTTCACAGATACGCAGTATTTT. The whole variable domain, remainder taken from reference TRBV25-1 and TRBJ2-3, is EADIYQTPRYLVIGTGKKITLECSQTMGHDKMYWYQQDPGMELHLIHYSYGVNSTEKGDLSSESTVSRIRTEHFPLTLESARPSHTSQYLCASSSGTSGFTDTQYFGPGTRLTVL.

V gene TRBV20-1 combines with J gene TRBJ1-2, with 7 nucleotides matching TRBD1. This CDR3 region has 14 residues. J gave up 4 bases and V 3 bases, and 8 bases lay outside the gene matches. Per germline, CDR1 DFQATT and CDR2 SNEGSKA (reference sequence). In DNA form, the CDR3 reads TGCAGTGCTAGTGAGGGGGCGCATGTCTATGGCTACACCTTC. Amino acids: CSASEGAHVYGYTF.

V and J are TRBV7-5 and TRBJ2-2; the tabulated D call, TRBD1, remains unverified against the DNA. TRBV7-5 is labeled a pseudogene. This CDR3 is built from 16 residues. The CDR3 spells CVRSADRGTDTGELFF. In nucleotides, the CDR3 is TGTGTCAGAAGCGCCGACAGGGGGACGGACACCGGGGAGCTGTTTTTT.

The gene calls are TRBV11-3 and TRBJ1-4, with 7 bases that match TRBD1. Germline CDR1 reads SGHNT; CDR2 reads YENEEA. This CDR3 comprises 15 residues. The J segment lost 8 bases and the V segment lost 5 bases, leaving 11 bases of the junction unmatched. For the CDR3, the DNA is TGTGCCAGCAGCCGTTTTGGCGGGACAGACGAAAAACTGTTTTTT. Protein product: CASSRFGGTDEKLFF.

The V gene is TRBV19, the J gene TRBJ1-2, with D unresolved. The CDR3 runs 12 residues. Germline lookup yields CDR1 LNHDA and CDR2 SQIVND (reference sequence). V was clipped by 3 bases and J by 8 bases, with 10 bases between them. CDR3 bases: TGTGCCAGTAGTATGGGGAGTACGGGCTACACCTTC. It specifies CASSMGSTGYTF.

This rearrangement joins TRBV7-3 to TRBJ1-1; the match to TRBD1 covers 9 bases. The V segment lost 5 bases and the J segment 6 bases; nucleotides outside the gene matches: 7. The CDR3 sequence is 14 residues long. Germline V CDR1 and CDR2: SGHTA, FQGTGA. CDR3 in amino acids: CASSPGTGTSEAFF. The CDR3 region has the DNA TGTGCCAGCAGCCCCGGGACAGGGACGTCTGAAGCTTTCTTT.

J is TRBJ2-7 and V is TRBV6-2 or TRBV6-3; possible D gene TRBD1, 6 bases. The CDR3 covers 13 residues. Trimming took off 2 bases at V and 4 bases at J, with 9 bases between the two ends. Germline loops: CDR1 MNHEY, CDR2 SVGEGT. This CDR3 reads CASSYEDRYEQYF. In nucleotides, the CDR3 is TGTGCCAGCAGTTACGAGGACAGATACGAGCAGTACTTC.

This rearrangement joins TRBV6-1 to TRBJ2-5; perhaps TRBD1 as D (6 bases). The CDR3 has 14 amino acids. CDR1 and CDR2 (germline): MNHNS, SASEGT. The V end lost 2 bases, the J end lost 4 bases, and 11 bases lay between the germline ends. The CDR3 DNA sequence: TGTGCCAGCAGTGAACAGGGGATCGGAGAGACCCAGTACTTC. Its protein is CASSEQGIGETQYF.

The chain employs TRBV18 and TRBJ1-6; D gene unclear. Per germline, CDR1 KGHSH and CDR2 LQKENI. V was cut by 5 bases and J by 6 bases, with 14 bases left in between. This CDR3 comprises 15 residues. This chain's CDR3 is CASSSREPGNSPLHF. The CDR3 DNA follows: TGTGCCAGCTCATCGAGGGAGCCGGGTAATTCACCCCTCCACTTT.

V usage is TRBV4-1 and J usage is TRBJ2-2; TRBD1 matches at 7 bases. CDR3 size: 17 residues. V shed 0 bases, J shed 4 bases, and the junction held 8 bases outside the gene matches. Germline V gene data show CDR1 as MGHRA and CDR2 as YSYEKL. The CDR3 sequence is CASSQDPAGGITGELFF. In nucleotides, the CDR3 is TGCGCCAGCAGCCAAGATCCGGCAGGGGGTATCACCGGGGAGCTGTTTTTT.

The chain carries TRBV6-6 and TRBJ1-4; 8 nucleotides line up with TRBD1. CDR3 length equals 15 residues. The V gene's germline CDR1 is MNHNY and CDR2 SVGAGI (reference sequence). V shed 6 bases, J shed 3 bases, and the junction held 6 bases outside the gene matches. CDR3 sequence reads: CASSYQGAANEKLFF. The DNA of the CDR3 is TGTGCCAGCAGCTATCAGGGGGCAGCTAATGAAAAACTGTTTTTT.